The clone carrying this TCR beta chain was seen at least ten times. Priming of first-strand cDNA relied on TRAV- and TRBV-specific primers (covering alpha and beta chains). The authors amplified TCRs for approximately 18 PCR cycles with a constant-region primer and a V-primer adapter. The mRNA which had been isolated was amplified by in vitro transcription. TCRdb processed the reads anew with MiXCR; each CDR3 protein has one entry. The data show 85,000 to 100,000 distinct CDR3 sequences, just under 9.5% seen once. The CDR3 consists of 19 residues. V lost 4 bases, J lost 5 bases, and 16 bases stayed unmatched. Germline loops: CDR1 LGHNA, CDR2 YSLEER. This record comes from a study of low-dose radiotherapy and immunotherapy resistance in tumors. Across the whole study: Cohort 1 was given 0.5 Gy per fraction every 2 weeks, for 6.5 Gy total. Intravenous cyclophosphamide at 200 mg/m2 preceded radiation and immunotherapy by one day, every two weeks. Once cycle 1 day 1 began, patients took oral aspirin 300 mg daily for four cycles.

The time point was: before trial treatment. The starting material was PBMCs, obtained before treatment. The rearrangement joins TRBV4-3 to TRBJ2-2, with 10 bases matching TRBD2. The clonotype comes from a male donor with prostate cancer. The DNA of the CDR3 is TGCGCCAGCAGCCCGCGTCCTAGCGGGAGCCAGGGTCCAACCGGGGAGCTGTTTTTT. Its translation: CASSPRPSGSQGPTGELFF.